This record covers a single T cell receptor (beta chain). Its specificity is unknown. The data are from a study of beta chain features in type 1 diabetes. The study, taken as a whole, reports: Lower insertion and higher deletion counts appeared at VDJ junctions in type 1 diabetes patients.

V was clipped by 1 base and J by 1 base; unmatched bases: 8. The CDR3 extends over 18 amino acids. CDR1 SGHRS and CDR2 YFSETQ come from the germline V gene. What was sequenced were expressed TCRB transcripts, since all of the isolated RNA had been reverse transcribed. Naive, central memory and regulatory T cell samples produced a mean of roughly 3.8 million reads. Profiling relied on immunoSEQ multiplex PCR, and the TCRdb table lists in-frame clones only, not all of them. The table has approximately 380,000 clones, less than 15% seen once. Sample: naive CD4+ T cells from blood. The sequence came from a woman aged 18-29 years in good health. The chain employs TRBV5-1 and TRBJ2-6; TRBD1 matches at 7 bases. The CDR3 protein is CASSLMGQPKSGANVLTF. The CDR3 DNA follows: TGCGCCAGCAGCTTGATGGGACAGCCAAAATCTGGGGCCAACGTCCTGACTTTC.